This is a list of T cell receptor beta chains from one sample in a study of STAT5B mutations in CD4+ large granular lymphocyte leukemia. Only in-frame clones appear in the TCRdb table, and some are missing; sequencing was by immunoSEQ multiplex PCR. The repertoire holds some 51,000 clones, about four fifths seen once, with 0.3% to 0.4% in the top ten. Sequenced material: CD4+ T cells from blood buffy coats. The receptors derive from a human donor in good health. The CDR3 runs from the conserved cysteine through the conserved F or W. The order of the fields is V gene, J gene, D gene, clone size, CDR3 DNA, CDR3 protein. A D gene is named only where the DNA matches it firmly. Size is omitted from some rows. Given values are once, few, many or a class for expanded clones.

v_call: TRBV19; j_call: TRBJ2-5; d_call: -; clone_size: -; cdr3_nt: TGTGCCAGTAGTCCGCGGAGTATTCAAGAGACCCAGTACTTC; cdr3_aa: CASSPRSIQETQYF
v_call: TRBV25-1; j_call: TRBJ1-6; d_call: TRBD1; clone_size: -; cdr3_nt: TGTGCCAGCAGTGCGACAGGGTGGGGGAATTCACCCCTCCACTTT; cdr3_aa: CASSATGWGNSPLHF
v_call: TRBV18; j_call: TRBJ2-7; d_call: TRBD2; clone_size: -; cdr3_nt: TGTGCCAGCTCACCGCGCGGGAGTGACACCTACGAGCAGTACTTC; cdr3_aa: CASSPRGSDTYEQYF
v_call: TRBV7-3; j_call: TRBJ1-2; d_call: -; clone_size: few; cdr3_nt: TGTGCCAGCAGCTCCGGGATTACGGGAGGCTACACCTTC; cdr3_aa: CASSSGITGGYTF
v_call: TRBV5-1; j_call: TRBJ2-6; d_call: -; clone_size: few; cdr3_nt: TGCGCCAGCAGCCTCCCGGACTCTGGGGCCAACGTCCTGACTTTC; cdr3_aa: CASSLPDSGANVLTF
v_call: TRBV15; j_call: TRBJ2-3; d_call: -; clone_size: -; cdr3_nt: TGTGCCACCAGCAGAGATACAGATACGCAGTATTTT; cdr3_aa: CATSRDTDTQYF
v_call: TRBV6-6; j_call: TRBJ1-3; d_call: -; clone_size: -; cdr3_nt: TGTGCCAGCACTTCCCCTGGAAACACCATATATTTT; cdr3_aa: CASTSPGNTIYF
v_call: TRBV15; j_call: TRBJ2-7; d_call: -; clone_size: -; cdr3_nt: TGTGCCACCAGCAGAGATTTTCCCCTCGGCGGTTACGAGCAGTACTTC; cdr3_aa: CATSRDFPLGGYEQYF
v_call: TRBV9; j_call: TRBJ2-5; d_call: TRBD1; clone_size: -; cdr3_nt: TGTGCCAGCAGCGCTTGGACAGGGTCGGGTGAGACCCAGTACTTC; cdr3_aa: CASSAWTGSGETQYF
v_call: TRBV9; j_call: TRBJ1-1; d_call: -; clone_size: -; cdr3_nt: TGTGCCAGGACCGTGGTTACGGGGGCGCGGGCTGGAGCTTTCTTT; cdr3_aa: CARTVVTGARAGAFF
v_call: TRBV9; j_call: TRBJ1-6; d_call: TRBD1; clone_size: -; cdr3_nt: TGTGCCAGCAGCCCGCACAGGGGATTGAATTCACCCCTCCACTTT; cdr3_aa: CASSPHRGLNSPLHF
v_call: TRBV5-1; j_call: TRBJ1-1; d_call: TRBD1; clone_size: -; cdr3_nt: TGCGCCAGCAGCTTGCAGGGGGCGGACACTGAAGCTTTCTTT; cdr3_aa: CASSLQGADTEAFF
v_call: TRBV10-3; j_call: TRBJ2-2; d_call: -; clone_size: -; cdr3_nt: TGTGCCATCAGTGAGAACAGGGACGGGGAGCTGTTTTTT; cdr3_aa: CAISENRDGELFF
v_call: TRBV5-1; j_call: TRBJ2-1; d_call: -; clone_size: -; cdr3_nt: TGCGCCAGCAGCTTAGGGGGAGTATACAATGAGCAGTTCTTC; cdr3_aa: CASSLGGVYNEQFF
v_call: TRBV2; j_call: TRBJ1-2; d_call: -; clone_size: -; cdr3_nt: TGTGCCAGCGAAGGGGGTAACTATGGCTACACCTTC; cdr3_aa: CASEGGNYGYTF
v_call: TRBV11-3; j_call: TRBJ2-1; d_call: TRBD2; clone_size: -; cdr3_nt: TGTGCCAGCAGCTTTTTTAGCGGGAGCTTCTCCTACAATGAGCAGTTCTTC; cdr3_aa: CASSFFSGSFSYNEQFF
v_call: TRBV28; j_call: TRBJ2-7; d_call: -; clone_size: -; cdr3_nt: TGTGCCAGCAGTTTAAGTGTAAGCCCCTCCTACGAGCAGTACTTC; cdr3_aa: CASSLSVSPSYEQYF
v_call: TRBV7-6; j_call: TRBJ1-6; d_call: TRBD1; clone_size: -; cdr3_nt: TGTGCCAGCAGCCATACTCTAGACAGGGGAGGTAATTCACCCCTCCACTTT; cdr3_aa: CASSHTLDRGGNSPLHF
v_call: TRBV27; j_call: TRBJ2-3; d_call: TRBD1; clone_size: -; cdr3_nt: TGTGCCAGCAGTTCCCCTGGGACAGGGAGGTATATTAGGAAGCGGGGAGGGAGAGATACGCAGTATTTT; cdr3_aa: CASSSPGTGRYIRKRGGRDTQYF
v_call: TRBV25-1; j_call: TRBJ2-1; d_call: -; clone_size: -; cdr3_nt: TGTGCCAGCAGTGCGGCAGGGGCCGGCCATGAGCAGTTCTTC; cdr3_aa: CASSAAGAGHEQFF